These T cell receptor beta chains were read from a single sample in a study of blood T cells in healthy people across ages. TCRdb used MiXCR to reprocess the 5' RACE reads, holding one entry per CDR3 protein. The table has 1.5 million to 2 million distinct CDR3 sequences, around 50% seen once; the top ten hold 2% to 2.5%. The source material was blood. Receptors originate from a woman aged 40 to 55 in good health. Both conserved end residues are part of each CDR3. Each record gives: V gene, J gene, clone size, D gene, CDR3 protein, CDR3 DNA. The D gene is left open where the match is weak. Where a row states a size, it is once, few, many or the class of an expanded clone; other rows omit it.

v_call: TRBV6-2/TRBV6-3; j_call: TRBJ2-7; clone_size: few; d_call: .; cdr3_aa: CASSNRARYEQYF; cdr3_nt: TGTGCCAGCAGTAACAGGGCTCGATACGAGCAGTACTTC
v_call: TRBV14; j_call: TRBJ2-1; clone_size: .; d_call: .; cdr3_aa: CASSQPPAEEQFF; cdr3_nt: TGTGCCAGCAGCCAACCTCCGGCGGAGGAGCAGTTCTTC
v_call: TRBV3-1; j_call: TRBJ2-7; clone_size: .; d_call: .; cdr3_aa: CAISQVYEQYF; cdr3_nt: TGTGCCATCAGCCAAGTGTACGAGCAGTACTTC
v_call: TRBV6-1; j_call: TRBJ2-7; clone_size: .; d_call: .; cdr3_aa: CASRQQHSTYEQYF; cdr3_nt: TGTGCCAGCAGACAACAGCACTCGACCTACGAGCAGTACTTC
v_call: TRBV2; j_call: TRBJ2-7; clone_size: .; d_call: TRBD1; cdr3_aa: CASRTGQGSEQYF; cdr3_nt: TGTGCCAGCAGGACGGGACAGGGATCCGAGCAGTACTTC
v_call: TRBV4-1; j_call: TRBJ1-5; clone_size: .; d_call: .; cdr3_aa: CASSQVPGHYSNQPQHF; cdr3_nt: TGCGCCAGCAGCCAAGTCCCGGGACATTATAGCAATCAGCCCCAGCATTTT
v_call: TRBV20-1; j_call: TRBJ2-3; clone_size: few; d_call: TRBD2; cdr3_aa: CSASGFSGLADRLDTQYF; cdr3_nt: TGCAGTGCTAGTGGCTTCTCGGGACTAGCAGACCGTTTAGATACGCAGTATTTT
v_call: TRBV4-3; j_call: TRBJ2-6; clone_size: .; d_call: .; cdr3_aa: CASSQERGLSLTGANVLTF; cdr3_nt: TGCGCCAGCAGCCAAGAAAGGGGACTGTCTTTAACTGGGGCCAACGTCCTGACTTTC
v_call: TRBV27; j_call: TRBJ1-2; clone_size: few; d_call: .; cdr3_aa: CASSFPGGDGYTF; cdr3_nt: TGTGCCAGCAGTTTTCCAGGAGGAGATGGCTACACCTTC
v_call: TRBV9; j_call: TRBJ2-5; clone_size: .; d_call: .; cdr3_aa: CACSLGRLKETQYF; cdr3_nt: TGTGCCTGCAGCCTTGGACGGTTAAAAGAGACCCAGTACTTC
v_call: TRBV29-1; j_call: TRBJ2-3; clone_size: few; d_call: .; cdr3_aa: CSVFGSTDTQYF; cdr3_nt: TGCAGCGTGTTCGGTAGCACAGATACGCAGTATTTT
v_call: TRBV18; j_call: TRBJ2-5; clone_size: .; d_call: .; cdr3_aa: CASSPTVSETQYF; cdr3_nt: TGTGCCAGCTCACCTACGGTATCGGAGACCCAGTACTTC
v_call: TRBV20-1; j_call: TRBJ2-5; clone_size: .; d_call: .; cdr3_aa: CSARDRCPRGAQYF; cdr3_nt: TGCAGTGCTAGAGATCGGTGCCCCAGAGGGGCCCAGTACTTC
v_call: TRBV4-1; j_call: TRBJ2-5; clone_size: once; d_call: TRBD2; cdr3_aa: CTSSHRSGGAQETQYF; cdr3_nt: TGCACCAGCAGCCACCGTAGCGGGGGAGCGCAAGAGACCCAGTACTTC
v_call: TRBV4-3; j_call: TRBJ1-1; clone_size: few; d_call: .; cdr3_aa: CASSQEAQITEAFF; cdr3_nt: TGCGCCAGCAGCCAAGAGGCACAGATCACTGAAGCTTTCTTT
v_call: TRBV7-9; j_call: TRBJ2-3; clone_size: .; d_call: .; cdr3_aa: CASGEPISTDTQYF; cdr3_nt: TGTGCCAGCGGGGAGCCCATAAGCACAGATACGCAGTATTTT
v_call: TRBV4-2; j_call: TRBJ1-2; clone_size: .; d_call: .; cdr3_aa: CASSQSNGYTF; cdr3_nt: TGTGCCAGCAGCCAAAGCAATGGCTACACCTTC
v_call: TRBV6-6; j_call: TRBJ1-5; clone_size: once; d_call: .; cdr3_aa: CASSYSRDNQPQHF; cdr3_nt: TGTGCCAGCAGTTACTCCCGAGACAATCAGCCCCAGCATTTT
v_call: TRBV7-8; j_call: TRBJ2-7; clone_size: .; d_call: .; cdr3_aa: CASSLGTGGSSYEQYF; cdr3_nt: TGTGCCAGCAGCTTAGGTACGGGTGGCAGCTCCTACGAGCAGTACTTC
v_call: TRBV4-1; j_call: TRBJ2-5; clone_size: many; d_call: TRBD1; cdr3_aa: CASSPTGGEETQYF; cdr3_nt: TGCGCCAGCAGCCCAACAGGGGGCGAGGAGACCCAGTACTTC
v_call: TRBV12-3/TRBV12-4; j_call: TRBJ2-7; clone_size: few; d_call: TRBD1; cdr3_aa: CASSAGQGSEQYF; cdr3_nt: TGTGCCAGCAGTGCGGGACAGGGAAGCGAGCAGTACTTC
v_call: TRBV7-2; j_call: TRBJ2-2; clone_size: few; d_call: TRBD2; cdr3_aa: CARTSGSNTGELFF; cdr3_nt: TGTGCCAGGACTAGCGGGTCGAACACCGGGGAGCTGTTTTTT
v_call: TRBV27; j_call: TRBJ2-1; clone_size: .; d_call: .; cdr3_aa: CASRRLGFYNEQFF; cdr3_nt: TGTGCCAGCAGGCGCCTGGGATTCTACAATGAGCAGTTCTTC
v_call: TRBV5-1; j_call: TRBJ2-1; clone_size: .; d_call: .; cdr3_aa: CASSLATTTYNEQFF; cdr3_nt: TGCGCCAGCAGCTTGGCCACTACCACCTACAATGAGCAGTTCTTC
v_call: TRBV2; j_call: TRBJ2-3; clone_size: .; d_call: TRBD2; cdr3_aa: CASSAAGLAGGSQYF; cdr3_nt: TGTGCCAGCAGCGCCGCCGGACTAGCGGGGGGGTCTCAGTATTTT
v_call: TRBV7-2; j_call: TRBJ1-5; clone_size: .; d_call: .; cdr3_aa: CASSLLHRRDEPNQPQHF; cdr3_nt: TGTGCCAGCAGCTTGTTACATCGGAGGGATGAGCCCAATCAGCCCCAGCATTTT
v_call: TRBV12-3/TRBV12-4; j_call: TRBJ1-6; clone_size: .; d_call: .; cdr3_aa: CASRDSSSYNSPLHF; cdr3_nt: TGTGCCAGCAGGGACAGTAGCTCCTATAATTCACCCCTCCACTTT
v_call: TRBV3-1; j_call: TRBJ2-1; clone_size: once; d_call: .; cdr3_aa: CASSQAGWGGLGNEQFF; cdr3_nt: TGTGCCAGCAGCCAAGCCGGATGGGGGGGCCTCGGTAATGAGCAGTTCTTC
v_call: TRBV11-2; j_call: TRBJ2-3; clone_size: few; d_call: TRBD2; cdr3_aa: CASSLIAGGRGDTQYF; cdr3_nt: TGTGCCAGCAGCTTAATAGCGGGGGGGCGCGGAGATACGCAGTATTTT